The 21 T cell receptor beta chains in this list originate from one sample, sequenced in a study of identical twins. From the 5' RACE reads, TCRdb called clonotypes with MiXCR, one entry per CDR3 protein. The sample lists about 470,000 distinct CDR3 sequences; 20% to 30% were seen once. These data were also reused for a study on T cells expressing NK-cell markers.

The sequenced sample consisted of CD4+ T cells sorted from blood. Receptors originate from a woman under 30 in good health.

The chain joins TRBV20-1 to TRBJ2-7, with D uncertain. This CDR3 has 12 residues. The V end was cut by 5 bases, the J end by 6 bases, with 14 bases between. Germline CDR1 is DFQATT and CDR2 is SNEGSKA (reference sequence). For the CDR3, the DNA is TGCAGTGCTCAATCACGGACGTCCGAGCAGTACTTC. Amino acid sequence: CSAQSRTSEQYF.

There are a few counts of this clonotype. This chain links TRBV3-1 with TRBJ1-2; D remains unclear. V lost 1 base and J lost 7, with 19 bases in between. The CDR3 is made up of 16 amino acids. Germline V gives CDR1 LGHDT, CDR2 YNNKEL (reference sequence). CDR3 sequence (DNA): TGTGCCAGCAGCCAAGCCCCGGCTTCGTCTCGGGCTGGCTACACCTTC. Its protein is CASSQAPASSRAGYTF.

This sequence joins TRBV24-1 and TRBJ1-1; maybe TRBD1 (5 bases). CDR3 length equals 12 residues. Germline CDR1 is KGHDR and CDR2 is SFDVKD. V shed 7 bases and J shed 8 bases, with 13 bases lying between them. CDR3 loop: CATSSFSGEAFF. As DNA, the CDR3 is TGTGCCACCAGCAGTTTCTCAGGGGAAGCTTTCTTT.

The chain has TRBV5-1 and TRBJ2-1; D not certain. The CDR3 is 14 amino acids. The V gene's germline CDR1 is SGHRS and CDR2 YFSETQ. V was pared by 4 bases and J by 4 bases, with 12 bases between. The CDR3 region has the DNA TGCGCCAGCAGCACTACGACGGATTACAATGAGCAGTTCTTC. This encodes CASSTTTDYNEQFF.

V is TRBV4-2 and J is TRBJ2-5, with unresolved D. Trimming shortened V by 3 bases and J by 2 bases, and 16 bases separated the two germline ends. The CDR3 has 16 amino acids. Per the germline V gene, CDR1 is LGHNA and CDR2 is YNFKEQ. The CDR3 DNA follows: TGTGCCAGCAGCCAGCTACCGCTAGGGCTACAAGAGACCCAGTACTTC. Translated: CASSQLPLGLQETQYF.

This clonotype was found a few times. In nucleotides, the CDR3 is TGTGCCAGCAGCCAACATCCCTTGGGCACCGGGGAGCTGTTTTTT. Translating it yields CASSQHPLGTGELFF. The genes are TRBV3-1 and TRBJ2-2; D ambiguous. The V gene lost 2 bases and the J gene lost 4 bases, with 11 bases spanning the gap. Germline loops: CDR1 LGHDT, CDR2 YNNKEL (reference sequence). The CDR3 is 15 residues long.

The chain uses TRBV20-1 and TRBJ2-5, with 10 bases lining up with TRBD2. Germline CDR1 reads DFQATT; CDR2 reads SNEGSKA (reference sequence). The length of the CDR3 is 14 residues. J gave up 5 bases and V 4 bases, and 7 bases lay outside the gene matches. The CDR3: CSATLAGVRETQYF. CDR3 nucleotide sequence: TGCAGTGCTACCCTAGCGGGAGTACGGGAGACCCAGTACTTC.

This clonotype occurred a few times. The chain has TRBV4-1 and TRBJ2-7; D uncertain. Trimming took 5 bases from V and 2 from J, leaving 10 bases between them. CDR1 is MGHRA and CDR2 is YSYEKL in the germline V gene. The CDR3 length is 13 residues. The DNA of the CDR3 is TGCGCCAGCAGCGAAAGTTCTGCCTACGAGCAGTACTTC. Translation: CASSESSAYEQYF.

The CDR3 nucleotides read TGTGCCAGCAGACGGGACCCGAACACCGGGGAGCTGTTTTTT. Residues: CASRRDPNTGELFF. The V and J genes are TRBV11-1 and TRBJ2-2; D is tentatively TRBD1 or TRBD2 (5 bases each). The CDR3 is 14 residues long. The V gene lost 6 bases and the J gene lost 0 bases, with 8 bases spanning the gap. The V gene's germline CDR1 is SGHAT and CDR2 FQDESV (reference sequence).

This clonotype was seen repeatedly, ten times or more. The V call is TRBV29-1, the J call TRBJ1-1; a weak D match, TRBD1 (5 bases). Germline values: CDR1 SQVTM, CDR2 ANQGSEA. Trimming took 3 bases from V and 6 from J, leaving 8 bases between them. CDR3 length equals 11 residues. This chain's CDR3 is CSVEVGAEAFF. CDR3 bases: TGCAGCGTTGAGGTAGGGGCTGAAGCTTTCTTT. The full variable domain, rest sourced from reference TRBV29-1 and TRBJ1-1, is SAVISQKPSRDICQRGTSLTIQCQVDSQVTMMFWYRQQPGQSLTLIATANQGSEATYESGFVIDKFPISRPNLTFSTLTVSNMSPEDSSIYLCSVEVGAEAFFGQGTRLTVV.

The genes are TRBV9 and TRBJ2-2; a weak D match, TRBD2 (5 bases). The germline V and J ends were trimmed by 0 bases and 8 bases, with 11 bases remaining between them. Germline V lookup: CDR1 SGDLS, CDR2 YYNGEE. The CDR3 is 14 residues long. The CDR3 sequence is CASSVVASRGELFF. The CDR3 DNA sequence: TGTGCCAGCAGCGTAGTGGCTAGCAGGGGGGAGCTGTTTTTT.

The chain joins TRBV5-1 to TRBJ2-1; D is unresolved. The CDR3 sequence is 12 residues long. Germline V lookup: CDR1 SGHRS, CDR2 YFSETQ. The germline V and J ends were trimmed by 0 bases and 8 bases, with 6 bases remaining between them. The chain's CDR3 is CASSLGEYEQFF. DNA of the CDR3: TGCGCCAGCAGCTTGGGCGAGTATGAGCAGTTCTTC.

This clonotype was observed many times. The chain recombines TRBV5-1 with TRBJ2-1; D is unclear. The germline V and J ends were trimmed by 6 bases and 9 bases, with 19 bases remaining between them. The CDR3 covers 14 residues. From germline, CDR1 is SGHRS and CDR2 YFSETQ. The CDR3 coding sequence is TGCGCCAGCATTTTCTCCCCGGAGTCGGGTGAGCAGTTCTTC. This encodes CASIFSPESGEQFF.

In its sample, this clonotype was seen a few times. The gene calls are TRBV5-1 and TRBJ2-1; the match to TRBD2 covers 11 bases. The V gene's germline CDR1 is SGHRS and CDR2 YFSETQ. The CDR3 is 15 residues long. The ends lost 3 bases at V and 8 bases at J; junction bases unmatched: 7. In nucleotides, the CDR3 is TGCGCCAGCAGCTGGGGCCCACTAGCGGGAGATGAGCAGTTCTTC. It encodes CASSWGPLAGDEQFF.

This clonotype was seen only a few times. The V gene is TRBV7-3, the J gene TRBJ2-5; 13 positions agree with TRBD2. Germline V gives CDR1 SGHTA, CDR2 FQGTGA. V shed 8 bases and J 5 bases; nucleotides not matched to a gene: 8. The CDR3 length is 15 residues. The CDR3 region has the DNA TGTGCCAGCGCACGACTAGCGGGGGGCCGGGAGACCCAGTACTTC. Its translation: CASARLAGGRETQYF.

V and J are TRBV20-1 and TRBJ2-7; possible D gene TRBD2, 5 bases. V was cut by 1 base and J by 9 bases, with 16 bases left in between. The CDR3 loop spans 13 amino acids. Per germline, CDR1 DFQATT and CDR2 SNEGSKA (reference sequence). The CDR3 region is CSARVSSKAGQYF. The CDR3 DNA follows: TGCAGTGCTAGAGTTTCTAGCAAGGCTGGGCAGTACTTC.

The chain recombines TRBV3-1 with TRBJ2-5; D is unclear. Germline values: CDR1 LGHDT, CDR2 YNNKEL (reference sequence). V lost 2 bases and J lost 9, with 10 bases in between. The CDR3 spans 12 residues. The CDR3 here is CASSQHQRAQYF. The CDR3 nucleotides read TGTGCCAGCAGCCAACACCAACGGGCCCAGTACTTC.

This clonotype was recorded a few times. The chain employs TRBV20-1 and TRBJ1-2, with TRBD1 matching 8 bases. Germline CDR1 reads DFQATT; CDR2 reads SNEGSKA (reference sequence). J was trimmed by 3 bases and V by 6 bases; bases with no gene match: 6. The CDR3 length is 13 residues. CDR3 sequence: CSAPNRGDYGYTF. In DNA form, the CDR3 reads TGCAGTGCCCCCAACAGGGGGGACTATGGCTACACCTTC.

This clonotype came up a few times. This chain connects TRBV7-2 to TRBJ2-5; D ambiguous. The CDR3 has 14 amino acids. The V gene's germline CDR1 is SGHTA and CDR2 FQGNSA. Trimming removed 1 base at V and 8 bases at J, with 14 bases between. The chain's CDR3 is CASSLDSSQSTQYF. CDR3 nucleotides: TGTGCCAGCAGCTTAGATAGCAGCCAATCTACCCAGTACTTC.

The V call is TRBV7-9, the J call TRBJ2-3; the match to TRBD2 covers 8 bases. J gave up 5 bases and V 5 bases, and 12 bases lay outside the gene matches. Germline V CDR1 and CDR2: SEHNR, FQNEAQ (reference sequence). This CDR3 is 16 amino acids long. CDR3 protein: CASSDLSAGGGDTQYF. The CDR3 nucleotides are TGTGCCAGCAGCGACTTGTCGGCGGGAGGTGGAGATACGCAGTATTTT.

This clonotype was recorded at least ten times. The CDR3 DNA sequence: TGTGCCATCAGCCCCGGTGCAACTAATGAAAAACTGTTTTTT. It yields the protein CAISPGATNEKLFF. The chain joins TRBV10-3 to TRBJ1-4; D gene uncertain. Germline CDR1 is ENHRY and CDR2 is SYGVKD. Trimming cost V 6 bases and J 0 bases, with 8 bases left between them. This CDR3 is built from 14 residues.